This TCR beta chain was sequenced for a study of beta chain features in type 1 diabetes (dated by TCRdb to between 2018 and 2020). With regard to the full study: No differences in mean age, gender distribution, total cell number or subset yield were found between patients and healthy donors. Across all samples, about 110 million sorted cells were examined, and cell number per subset correlated strongly with RNA yield. The study compared the TCRB repertoires of sorted circulating CD4+ T cell subsets in recently diagnosed type 1 diabetes patients with those in matched healthy donors. Naive and central memory subsets were obtained from all 30 or so donors, but regulatory and stem cell-like memory subsets were isolated from only 8 patients and roughly eight healthy donors. Findings and caveats that apply to the study as a whole: Because the HLA sub-analyses included only small numbers of individuals, any influence of HLA type on TCRB rearrangement was left unresolved. Shorter templates might have been favored by PCR, but patient and control samples were amplified and corrected together, so both groups would have been affected equally by any skew. Fewer insertions and more nucleotide deletions at VDJ recombination sites were observed in patients with type 1 diabetes, implying thymic rearrangement abnormalities. Naive, central memory and regulatory TCRB repertoires appeared to be more similar among patients than among healthy donors. Type 1 diabetes patients showed a moderate but significant shortening of TCRB CDR3 length in all four CD4+ subsets. Because cDNA rather than genomic DNA was sequenced, highly expressing activated cells could have been over-represented, although no difference in activation and CD3 levels was found between groups.

A single peripheral blood draw of around 0.11 L on average was collected from each donor into heparinised tubes. A BD FACSAria II was used to sort naive, central memory, regulatory and stem cell-like memory CD4+ T cells with a panel that included CD45RO, CCR7, CD25, CD127, CD95 and CD27. Every sorted population had a purity above 95%. PBMCs were separated immediately by Lymphoprep density gradient centrifugation and were stained directly, without being cultured. So that batch effects would be minimized, each experiment stained and sorted samples in pairs, pairing one healthy donor with one patient. V and J are truncated by 2 bases and 3 bases respectively, leaving an intervening sequence of 14 bases. The CDR3, cysteine through phenylalanine, is 17 amino acids long. Of all the DNA, just the CDR3 is kept, 51 bases in frame from base 1. From a lookup of the germline V gene, CDR1 and CDR2 are MGHRA and YSYEKL.

About this clone itself: Its antigen remains undetermined. No clone much larger than this one lies a single base away; base qualities are absent.

The entire amount of isolated RNA was reverse transcribed using the High Capacity cDNA Reverse Transcription Kit, so the sequenced TCRB transcripts were expressed ones. Deep immunoSEQ sequencing was applied to naive, central memory and regulatory T cell samples, giving an average of about 3.57 million total reads per sample. Sorted cells were lysed in RLT buffer and RNA was extracted with DNase-treated RNeasy Micro or Mini kits, depending on cell number. Each cell subset was processed separately to prevent cross-contamination, with patient and healthy donor samples processed together. The immunoSEQ multiplex PCR was used to amplify TCRB sequences from cDNA, yielding 87-bp fragments that span the CDR3 region. Sequencing of the amplicons was done on the Illumina HiSeq platform. Under the source paper's analysis protocol: Synthetic template baselines were used to correct PCR bias computationally, reads within Hamming distance 2 were collapsed together, and singletons that could not be merged were discarded. By aligning reads against IMGT, V, D and J genes, CDR3 length, and insertions or deletions at six rearrangement sites were assigned. Within each subset, clonotype counts were normalized to the number of sorted cells before true diversity and Gini coefficients were calculated with the tcR R package. The overlap coefficient, calculated on TCRB nucleotide sequences, was used to measure repertoire sharing. Out-of-frame TCRB sequences from naive cells were analyzed to stand in for the pre-selection repertoire. Not all clones reach the TCRdb copy of this immuneACCESS table, which keeps in-frame sequences only. Checked studies attribute under half of the gap to unresolved V genes and leave the rest unexplained. That table gives V, J and clone size, and the DNA gave D and trimming. For this sample the table gives some 700,000 clones, of which around an eighth were detected only once. The top ten constitute less than 0.025% of the sample.

This chain is built from TRBV4-1 and TRBJ2-6; TRBD2 is a weak D gene call, 6 bases matching. The receptor's source is a man aged 18-30 years with type 1 diabetes. Sequencing was performed on naive CD4+ T cells from blood. The cell subset or site label here, explained by the study, means: true naive CD4+ T cells. The CDR3 region reads CASSQWSGLSGANVLTF. The DNA is TGCGCCAGCAGCCAATGGTCGGGACTTAGTGGGGCCAACGTCCTGACTTTC.